This TCR beta chain was sequenced for a study of molecular identifiers for immune sequencing clone quantification. TCRdb used MiXCR to reprocess the PCR reads, holding one entry per CDR3 protein. The sample carries roughly 93,000 distinct CDR3 sequences, around a quarter recorded once. The V end was cut by 1 base, the J end by 0 bases, with 7 bases between. This CDR3 has 14 amino acids. CDR1 is LGHNA, CDR2 YNFKEQ, per germline. This sequence was found in a human donor in good health. Some libraries in this study had Jurkat cell RNA spiked in. Sequences were obtained from naive CD8+ T cells from blood, with Jurkat cell RNA spiked in. As for subset: FACS-sorted CD8+CD4-CCR7+CD45RA+ naive T cells. The chain uses TRBV4-2 and TRBJ2-7, with D hard to call. CDR3 coding DNA: TGTGCCAGCAGCCAAGCGGTCCACTCCTACGAGCAGTACTTC. It translates to CASSQAVHSYEQYF.